This T cell receptor (beta chain) was sequenced for a study of cytomegalovirus exposure and HLA in healthy donors. Study-level background: HLA-typed donors contributed around 82 million unique TCRs, which were held in an early data release. Of the donors genotyped, several hundred in all, about 80% fell in the Caucasian-associated ancestry cluster.

Primers included in the PCR were 60 Vbeta and 13 Jbeta primers. The data were produced by immunoSEQ multiplex PCR, yet TCRdb's version contains in-frame clones alone and is incomplete. The table records 200,000 or so clones, about 83% of them present only once. The CDR3 runs 15 residues. Per the germline V gene, CDR1 is PRHDT and CDR2 is FYEKMQ (reference sequence). V gave up 1 base and J gave up 1 base, with 9 bases separating them. The donors gave bone marrow, and they were healthy. At sampling all donors were nominally healthy, likely with unrecorded immune exposures. Sequences were obtained from PBMCs. The V call is TRBV13, the J call TRBJ2-3; a possible D gene is TRBD2 (6 bases). The receptor was isolated from a human donor in good health. The CDR3 region is CASSLESGGTDTQYF. The CDR3 region has the DNA TGTGCCAGCAGCTTAGAATCGGGGGGCACAGATACGCAGTATTTT.